The present T cell receptor beta chain was sequenced within a study of vaccination effects on CD4 cells after COVID-19. Remarks on this clone: What it recognizes is unknown.

Study findings and constraints: Long after vaccination, the clones induced by infection and by vaccine shrank markedly in size.

Using immunoSEQ multiplex PCR, the repertoire was profiled, and TCRdb retains in-frame clones only, with some absent. The sample shows some 47,000 clones, just over 70% of them seen only once. CD4+ T cells were isolated after around 10 days of culture. All study participants received two doses of BNT162b2 or mRNA-1273 vaccine. Neither prior SARS-CoV-2 infection nor positive nucleocapsid antibodies were present in the vaccine recipients. Cultures got half-medium changes with IL-2 on days 3 and 7. Trimming left V 2 bases short and J 4 bases short, with 4 bases between. CDR3 length: 12 residues. In germline, CDR1 is SGHAT, CDR2 FQNNGV.

The chain links TRBV11-2 to TRBJ2-3; D not resolved. The receptor's source is a human donor who received a COVID-19 vaccine. The sample in question was CD4+ T cells from PBMCs cultured without peptide, obtained after COVID-19 vaccination. CDR3 protein: CASSLNSDTQYF. The CDR3 DNA sequence: TGTGCCAGCAGCTTAAATTCAGATACGCAGTATTTT.